The source of this T cell receptor (beta chain) is a study of breast tumors, draining lymph nodes, adjacent tissues. CDR3 length equals 13 residues. The V gene's germline CDR1 is MNHEY and CDR2 SVGAGI. The lymph nodes were axillary draining lymph nodes from breast cancer patients. TCRdb itself ran the multiplex PCR reads through MiXCR, one entry per CDR3 protein. The table has fewer than 140,000 distinct CDR3 sequences, less than 40% seen once. This clonotype was picked up many times. A read error may account for a junction end that differs from germline. The chain combines TRBV6-5 with TRBJ1-2; no clear D gene. This clonotype was obtained from a female donor with breast cancer. Some clones in this sample may be carry-over from other donors' samples. The sample was axillary lymph node tissue. This CDR3 reads CASSYVGYYGYTF. The DNA for the CDR3 is TGTGCCAGCAGTTACGTCGGGTACTACGGCTACACCTTC.